The 17 T cell receptor beta chains below were found in one sample sequenced in a study of blood T cell repertoires in COVID-19. Repertoires were generated with immunoSEQ multiplex PCR, while TCRdb's copy carries only in-frame clones and drops some. Here the sample spans a few hundred thousand clones, around nine tenths being singletons. Material for sequencing was PBMCs or T cells enriched from blood (not recorded which). The receptors come from a woman aged 18-29 years who had been exposed to COVID-19.

A note on this clone: Other DNA sequences from this sample encode an identical CDR3 as well. This chain connects TRBV7-2 to TRBJ2-7; TRBD2 aligns across 12 bases. This CDR3 has 15 amino acids. Trimming removed 4 bases from V and 4 bases from J; junction bases left unmatched: 5. In germline, CDR1 is SGHTA, CDR2 FQGNSA. The CDR3 loop reads CASSSTSGRMYEQYF. In nucleotides, the CDR3 is TGTGCCAGCAGCTCAACTAGCGGGAGGATGTACGAGCAGTACTTC.

The CDR3: CASSESGRPQETQYF. The CDR3 coding sequence is TGTGCCAGCAGTGAGAGCGGGCGACCACAAGAGACCCAGTACTTC. The rearrangement links TRBV6-1 to TRBJ2-5; the D gene is possibly TRBD2 (6 bases). Between the trimmed V and J ends, which lost 3 bases and 2 bases, there was a span of 13 bases. The CDR3 runs 15 residues. Germline V lookup: CDR1 MNHNS, CDR2 SASEGT.

This sequence joins TRBV9 and TRBJ1-4; no definite D call. Germline V CDR1 and CDR2: SGDLS, YYNGEE. The V and J ends lost 0 bases and 5 bases respectively, with 8 bases between them. This CDR3 is built from 14 residues. The CDR3 sequence: CASSVDRWNEKLFF. In DNA, the CDR3 is TGTGCCAGCAGCGTAGATCGGTGGAATGAAAAACTGTTTTTT. The full variable domain, rest sourced from reference TRBV9 and TRBJ1-4, is DSGVTQTPKHLITATGQRVTLRCSPRSGDLSVYWYQQSLDQGLQFLIQYYNGEERAKGNILERFSAQQFPDLHSELNLSSLELGDSALYFCASSVDRWNEKLFFGSGTQLSVL.

The chain combines TRBV6-5 with TRBJ2-2; TRBD2 aligns across 7 bases. With 11 bases clipped from V and 0 bases from J, the junction kept 6 bases outside the gene matches. The CDR3 covers 14 residues. Germline V gene lookup returns CDR1 MNHEY and CDR2 SVGAGI. The CDR3 DNA sequence: TGTGCCGGGCTCCTAGCGGCGAACACCGGGGAGCTGTTTTTT. This gives the protein CAGLLAANTGELFF.

This clone was observed a single time. The V call is TRBV28, the J call TRBJ2-5, with 10 bases that match TRBD2. The CDR3 is made up of 13 amino acids. From germline, CDR1 is MDHEN and CDR2 SYDVKM. V was clipped by 11 bases and J by 5 bases; unmatched bases: 8. The CDR3 DNA reads TGTGCCGTCCAGCGGGGGGGCTGGGAGACCCAGTACTTC. Translated: CAVQRGGWETQYF.

In DNA form, the CDR3 reads TGTGCCAGCAGAGACAGAACAGGGCCGAACACTGAAGCTTTCTTT. Protein product: CASRDRTGPNTEAFF. The chain couples TRBV2 to TRBJ1-1, with D perhaps TRBD1 (6 bases). Germline loops: CDR1 SNHLY, CDR2 FYNNEI. The V and J ends lost 6 bases and 1 base respectively, with 15 bases between them. The CDR3 is 15 amino acids.

This clone was seen a single time. At one end the junction does not follow the germline gene, possibly because of a read error. The chain has TRBV3-1 (or the pseudogene TRBV3-2) and TRBJ1-1, with D possibly TRBD1 on 6 matching bases. CDR3 length: 12 amino acids. Germline lookup yields CDR1 LGHDT and CDR2 YNNKEL (reference sequence). CDR3 in amino acids: CASSQGPLAGEF. The CDR3, as DNA: TGTGCCAGCAGCCAAGGGCCTTTAGCAGGGGAGTTT.

The chain recombines TRBV27 with TRBJ2-3; 9 bases agree with TRBD2. The V segment lost 4 bases and the J segment 0 bases; nucleotides outside the gene matches: 5. The CDR3 sequence is 16 residues long. In germline, CDR1 is MNHEY, CDR2 SMNVEV (reference sequence). The DNA of the CDR3 is TGTGCCAGCAGTTACCGACTAGCGGCTAGCACAGATACGCAGTATTTT. The encoded protein is CASSYRLAASTDTQYF.

The rearrangement links TRBV7-9 to TRBJ1-2; unclear D gene. V gave up 3 bases and J gave up 10 bases, with 6 bases separating them. This CDR3 comprises 10 residues. Germline V gives CDR1 SEHNR, CDR2 FQNEAQ (reference sequence). The CDR3 DNA follows: TGTGCCAGCAGCTTTGAGGTCTACACCTTC. Translated: CASSFEVYTF.

This clone showed up just once. V gene TRBV4-3 combines with J gene TRBJ1-5; no clear D. The V end lost 1 base, the J end lost 5 bases, and 12 bases lay between the germline ends. CDR3 size: 15 residues. Germline V CDR1 and CDR2: LGHNA, YSLEER. CDR3 in DNA: TGCGCCAGCAGCCAAGCCGCTCGGGGTTATCAGCCCCAGCATTTT. Translating gives CASSQAARGYQPQHF.

The gene calls are TRBV9 and TRBJ1-4; possible D gene TRBD1, 5 bases. In germline, CDR1 is SGDLS, CDR2 YYNGEE. This CDR3 is 15 amino acids long. Deletions cut 0 bases from V and 8 bases from J, with 14 bases between. In DNA form, the CDR3 reads TGTGCCAGCAGCGTAGGCCCAGGGATCGGAGAAAAACTGTTTTTT. This encodes CASSVGPGIGEKLFF.

V and J are TRBV18 and TRBJ1-2, with D possibly TRBD1 on 6 matching bases. The germline gives CDR1 KGHSH, CDR2 LQKENI. V lost 5 bases to trimming and J lost 6 bases, with 22 bases between them. The CDR3 is 16 amino acids. CDR3 amino acids: CASSTIGDTAGDGYTF. In DNA form, the CDR3 reads TGTGCCAGCTCAACCATTGGGGACACCGCGGGGGATGGCTACACCTTC.

The V and J genes are TRBV7-7 and TRBJ2-5, with D possibly being TRBD2 (6 bases). Trimming removed 2 bases at V and 7 bases at J, with 17 bases between. The V gene's germline CDR1 is SSHAT and CDR2 FNYEAQ (reference sequence). The CDR3 extends over 15 amino acids. The CDR3 bases are TGTGCCAGCAGCTTAAGTTTGGACTACTCAGGGACCCAGTACTTC. The encoded protein is CASSLSLDYSGTQYF.

The chain has TRBV11-1 and TRBJ2-5; no firm D call. V was shortened by 2 bases and J by 5 bases, with 12 bases between the two germline ends. This CDR3 comprises 14 residues. The V gene's germline CDR1 is SGHAT and CDR2 FQDESV (reference sequence). The CDR3 here is CASSLSPTEETQYF. In nucleotides, the CDR3 is TGTGCCAGCAGCTTATCCCCCACGGAGGAGACCCAGTACTTC.

J is TRBJ1-6 and V is TRBV3-1 (or the pseudogene TRBV3-2); a weak D match, TRBD1 (5 bases). Trimming left V 7 bases short and J 9 bases short, with 16 bases between. Germline V CDR1 and CDR2: LGHDT, YNNKEL (reference sequence). The CDR3 consists of 14 residues. CDR3 nucleotide sequence: TGTGCCAGCACCCTCAGTGGGGCAAGTTCACCCCTCCACTTT. Its protein product is CASTLSGASSPLHF.

The V call is TRBV24-1, the J call TRBJ1-1, with TRBD1 matching 7 bases. The V and J ends lost 8 bases and 1 base, in that order; junction bases with no gene match: 9. Looked up from germline, CDR1 is KGHDR and CDR2 is SFDVKD. The CDR3 has 15 amino acids. The CDR3 DNA reads as TGTGCCACCACAGGAACACAGGGGAGGAACACTGAAGCTTTCTTT. Its protein is CATTGTQGRNTEAFF.

V and J are TRBV5-4 and TRBJ1-6; 9 bases match TRBD1. This CDR3 region has 15 residues. V gave up 3 bases and J gave up 6 bases; unmatched junction bases: 4. Germline assignment: CDR1 SGHNT and CDR2 YYREEE (reference sequence). DNA for the CDR3: TGTGCCAGCAGCTCCAAGACAGGGGGTAATTCACCCCTCCACTTT. This sequence encodes CASSSKTGGNSPLHF. Full variable domain (missing parts from reference TRBV5-4 and TRBJ1-6): ETGVTQSPTHLIKTRGQQVTLRCSSQSGHNTVSWYQQALGQGPQFIFQYYREEENGRGNFPPRFSGLQFPNYSSELNVNALELDDSALYLCASSSKTGGNSPLHFGNGTRLTVT.